What follows is one T cell receptor beta chain and its context. The CDR3 is 15 amino acids. Original handling: Reference gene primers were amplified, and this amplification served to estimate nucleated cell counts. Libraries were prepared by immunoSEQ multiplex PCR; TCRdb keeps only in-frame clonotypes and omits some of them. D and trimming were read from the DNA, whereas the V and J calls and clone size are those reported in that table. The sample carries around 46,000 clones, 86% recorded once. The sample is drawn from a study of blood T cell repertoires in COVID-19. Study context: Samples taken during acute and convalescent COVID-19 were collected in the United States, Italy and Spain. The cDNA or gDNA used as material had been derived from T cells, B-cell-depleted T cells, or PBMCs.

Sequenced: peripheral blood. The clonotype was recovered from a man in his fifties or sixties with active or convalescent COVID-19. V usage is TRBV21-1 and J usage is TRBJ1-6. TRBV21-1 is a listed pseudogene. This chain's CDR3 is CASSPPGYLNSPLHF. The CDR3 region has the DNA TGTGCCAGCAGCCCCCCGGGTTACCTAAATTCACCCCTCCACTTT.